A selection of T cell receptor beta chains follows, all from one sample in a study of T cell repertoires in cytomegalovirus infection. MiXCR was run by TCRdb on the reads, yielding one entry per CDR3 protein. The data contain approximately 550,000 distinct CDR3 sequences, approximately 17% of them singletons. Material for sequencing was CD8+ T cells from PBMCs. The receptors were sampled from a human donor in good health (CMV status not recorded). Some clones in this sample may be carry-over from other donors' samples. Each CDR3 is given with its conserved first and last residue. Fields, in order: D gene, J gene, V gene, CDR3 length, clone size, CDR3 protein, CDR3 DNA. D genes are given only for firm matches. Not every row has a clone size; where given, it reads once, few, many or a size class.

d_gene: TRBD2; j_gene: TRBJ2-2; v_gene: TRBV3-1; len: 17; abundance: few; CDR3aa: CASSQLQREYWAGELFF; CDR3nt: TGTGCCAGCAGCCAACTCCAGCGGGAGTACTGGGCCGGGGAGCTGTTTTTT
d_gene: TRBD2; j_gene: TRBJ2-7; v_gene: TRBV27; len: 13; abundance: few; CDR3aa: CASSLAVTYEQYF; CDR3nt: TGTGCCAGCAGTCTAGCGGTAACCTACGAGCAGTACTTC
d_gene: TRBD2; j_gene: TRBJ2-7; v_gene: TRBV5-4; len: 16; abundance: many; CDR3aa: CASSLEREGRSYEQYF; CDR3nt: TGTGCCAGCAGCTTGGAGCGGGAGGGCCGTTCCTACGAGCAGTACTTC
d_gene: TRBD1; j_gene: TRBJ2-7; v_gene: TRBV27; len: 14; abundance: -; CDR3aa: CASGPGQGTYEQYF; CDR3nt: TGTGCCAGCGGCCCAGGACAGGGGACCTACGAGCAGTACTTC
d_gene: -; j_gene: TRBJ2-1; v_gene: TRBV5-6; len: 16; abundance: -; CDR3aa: CASSRYGYNSYNEQFF; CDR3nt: TGTGCCAGCAGCCGTTATGGCTACAACTCCTACAATGAGCAGTTCTTC
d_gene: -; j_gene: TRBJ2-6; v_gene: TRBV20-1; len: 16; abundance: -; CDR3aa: CSASLGRPPGANVLTF; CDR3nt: TGCAGTGCTAGTCTGGGACGCCCCCCTGGGGCCAACGTCCTGACTTTC
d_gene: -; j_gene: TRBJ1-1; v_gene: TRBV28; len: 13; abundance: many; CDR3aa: CASSLSGASEAFF; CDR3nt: TGTGCCAGCAGTTTATCAGGGGCGTCTGAAGCTTTCTTT
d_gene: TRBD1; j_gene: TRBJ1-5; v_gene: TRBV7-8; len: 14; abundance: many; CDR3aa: CASSADREGQPQHF; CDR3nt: TGTGCCAGCAGCGCGGACAGGGAGGGCCAGCCCCAGCATTTT
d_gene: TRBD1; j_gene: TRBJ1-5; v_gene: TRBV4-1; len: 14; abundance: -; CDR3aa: CASSQYRGEQPQHF; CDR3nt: TGCGCCAGCAGCCAATACAGGGGGGAGCAGCCCCAGCATTTT
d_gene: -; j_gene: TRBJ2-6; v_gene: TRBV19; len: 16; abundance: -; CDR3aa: CASSMTYSFGANVLTF; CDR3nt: TGTGCCAGTAGTATGACATATAGCTTTGGGGCCAACGTCCTGACTTTC